The next 18 T cell receptor beta chains were all read from a single sample in a study of T cell responses to AZD1222 COVID-19 vaccine. TCRdb keeps only in-frame clones here, not all; method: immunoSEQ multiplex PCR. Of about 56,000 clones detected, around nine tenths appear once; the ten largest clones hold 6.9%. The sequenced sample was peripheral blood, obtained 28 days after the second AZD1222 dose. All receptors derive from an adult who received the AZD1222 COVID-19 vaccine.

The chain has TRBV10-3 and TRBJ2-2; D is perhaps TRBD2 (6 bases). V was clipped by 8 bases and J by 4 bases, with 17 bases between them. Per germline, CDR1 ENHRY and CDR2 SYGVKD. The CDR3 sequence is 15 residues long. In nucleotides, the CDR3 is TGTGCCATCGGGGGAGGCCCTGAACCCACCGGGGAGCTGTTTTTT. Amino acid sequence: CAIGGGPEPTGELFF.

The chain couples TRBV9 to TRBJ2-3, with 9 bases identical to TRBD2. Germline V lookup: CDR1 SGDLS, CDR2 YYNGEE. The CDR3 loop spans 13 amino acids. J was trimmed by 4 bases and V by 7 bases; bases with no gene match: 4. CDR3 DNA sequence: TGTGCCAGCTCGCGGGAGGGCTCAGATACGCAGTATTTT. Its translation is CASSREGSDTQYF.

J is TRBJ2-2 and V is TRBV19, with D possibly called TRBD1 or TRBD2 (5 bases each). Germline CDR1 LNHDA, CDR2 SQIVND (reference sequence). The CDR3 is made up of 13 amino acids. Trimming removed 7 bases from V and 5 bases from J, with 11 bases in between. CDR3 loop: CASNLEGTGELFF. CDR3 nucleotide sequence: TGTGCCAGTAACCTTGAGGGGACCGGGGAGCTGTTTTTT. Variable domain in full (rest from reference TRBV19 and TRBJ2-2): DGGITQSPKYLFRKEGQNVTLSCEQNLNHDAMYWYRQDPGQGLRLIYYSQIVNDFQKGDIAEGYSVSREKKESFPLTVTSAQKNPTAFYLCASNLEGTGELFFGEGSRLTVL.

The V gene is TRBV5-6, the J gene TRBJ1-6; D not certain. The CDR3 runs 18 residues. Trimming took 1 base from V and 0 from J, leaving 14 bases between them. Germline CDR1 and CDR2: SGHDT and YYEEEE. The chain's CDR3 is CASSLSTVRASYNSPLHF. In DNA form, the CDR3 reads TGTGCCAGCAGCTTGTCGACGGTCAGAGCCTCCTATAATTCACCCCTCCACTTT.

The chain combines TRBV4-1 with TRBJ1-3; 7 positions match TRBD1. Germline V CDR1 and CDR2: MGHRA, YSYEKL. This CDR3 region has 15 residues. Unmatched junction bases numbered 3, after V lost 4 bases and J lost 0 bases. This CDR3 reads CASSLPGGSGNTIYF. CDR3 DNA sequence: TGCGCCAGCAGCCTCCCAGGGGGCTCTGGAAACACCATATATTTT.

This clone has just a few counts. The J gene is TRBJ2-1, the V gene TRBV29-1; D unclear. V shed 6 bases and J shed 3 bases, with 18 bases lying between them. The CDR3 loop spans 15 amino acids. CDR1 and CDR2 (germline): SQVTM, ANQGSEA. CDR3 DNA: TGCAGCGTCTTCCCCACGGACCCAGACTACAATGAGCAGTTCTTC. Its protein is CSVFPTDPDYNEQFF.

The chain carries TRBV28 and TRBJ1-6; D gene ambiguous. The CDR3 loop spans 16 amino acids. Trimming pared 2 bases from V and 3 bases from J, leaving 11 bases between. Germline V gene data show CDR1 as MDHEN and CDR2 as SYDVKM. CDR3 loop: CASSLPRADYNSPLHF. CDR3 nucleotides: TGTGCCAGCAGTTTACCCCGGGCAGACTATAATTCACCCCTCCACTTT.

The chain is built from TRBV4-1 and TRBJ2-7; D may be TRBD2 (6 bases). Per the germline V gene, CDR1 is MGHRA and CDR2 is YSYEKL. This CDR3 spans 16 amino acids. Trimming took off 0 bases at V and 6 bases at J, with 18 bases between the two ends. The CDR3 nucleotides read TGCGCCAGCAGCCAAGAGCGCCCAGAACTAGCCTCCGAGCAGTACTTC. Translating it yields CASSQERPELASEQYF.

V usage is TRBV3-1 (or the pseudogene TRBV3-2) and J usage is TRBJ2-5, with a weak D call TRBD2 (5 bases). CDR1 LGHDT and CDR2 YNNKEL come from the germline V gene (reference sequence). The CDR3 has 15 amino acids. V dropped 0 bases and J dropped 5 bases, with 13 bases sitting between them. CDR3 bases: TGTGCCAGCAGCCAAGATCCGAGGGTTGGGGAGACCCAGTACTTC. As protein: CASSQDPRVGETQYF.

This clone was observed a handful of times. The rearrangement joins TRBV4-3 to TRBJ2-5, with D perhaps matching TRBD1 or TRBD2 (6 bases each). CDR1 is LGHNA, CDR2 YSLEER, per germline. V lost 0 bases and J lost 2, with 13 bases in between. CDR3 length: 16 residues. The CDR3 region has the DNA TGCGCCAGCAGCCAAGACAGAGTAGGGGGGCAAGAGACCCAGTACTTC. Encoded protein: CASSQDRVGGQETQYF.

The chain joins TRBV7-6 to TRBJ2-1; 7 bases line up with TRBD1. Looked up from germline, CDR1 is SGHVS and CDR2 is FNYEAQ. This CDR3 has 15 amino acids. Trimming at V came to 5 bases and at J to 4 bases, leaving 8 bases not matched to a gene. The CDR3 here is CASSPGQNRYNEQFF. The CDR3 coding sequence is TGTGCCAGCAGCCCGGGACAGAATAGATACAATGAGCAGTTCTTC.

The J gene is TRBJ1-5, the V gene TRBV30; possibly TRBD1 for D (5 bases). CDR3 size: 15 residues. Looked up from germline, CDR1 is GTSNPN and CDR2 is SVGIG (reference sequence). With 0 bases removed from V and 8 bases from J, the gap between germline ends came to 17 bases. Here the CDR3 reads CAWSVGAGLGEPQHF. The CDR3 bases are TGTGCCTGGAGTGTGGGTGCGGGGCTGGGAGAGCCCCAGCATTTT. The full variable domain, completed using reference TRBV30 and TRBJ1-5, is SQTIHQWPATLVQPVGSPLSLECTVEGTSNPNLYWYRQAAGRGLQLLFYSVGIGQISSEVPQNLSASRPQDRQFILSSKKLLLSDSGFYLCAWSVGAGLGEPQHFGDGTRLSIL.

The chain is built from TRBV2 and TRBJ1-1; 9 nucleotides line up with TRBD1. Germline V gene sequence: CDR1 SNHLY, CDR2 FYNNEI. This CDR3 has 12 residues. The V segment lost 9 bases and the J segment 6 bases; nucleotides outside the gene matches: 5. CDR3 residues: CARRQGGPEAFF. The CDR3, as DNA: TGTGCCAGGCGACAGGGGGGGCCTGAAGCTTTCTTT.

This chain links TRBV27 with TRBJ1-2; TRBD1 matches at 8 bases. This CDR3 is built from 17 residues. Germline CDR1 is MNHEY and CDR2 is SMNVEV (reference sequence). The V segment lost 6 bases and the J segment 4 bases; nucleotides outside the gene matches: 16. The CDR3 sequence is CASSRTGNPSPGYGYTF. CDR3 sequence (DNA): TGTGCCAGCAGCCGGACAGGGAACCCGAGCCCGGGCTATGGCTACACCTTC.

This chain connects TRBV9 to TRBJ2-3, with D perhaps matching TRBD1 or TRBD2 (5 bases each). Deletions cut 0 bases from V and 0 bases from J, with 11 bases between. The CDR3 is 16 amino acids. CDR1 is SGDLS, CDR2 YYNGEE, per germline. CDR3 bases: TGTGCCAGCAGCGTAGTGGGGACGCCTAGCACAGATACGCAGTATTTT. Its translation is CASSVVGTPSTDTQYF.

The gene calls are TRBV4-3 and TRBJ1-4, with 9 bases fitting TRBD1. Germline V lookup: CDR1 LGHNA, CDR2 YSLEER. This CDR3 comprises 17 residues. The V segment lost 4 bases and the J segment 3 bases; nucleotides outside the gene matches: 9. The CDR3 is CASSLRQGGTANEKLFF. CDR3 nucleotides: TGCGCCAGCAGCCTGCGACAGGGGGGAACGGCTAATGAAAAACTGTTTTTT.

This rearrangement joins TRBV9 to TRBJ2-1; no definite D call. The V gene lost 4 bases and the J gene lost 5 bases, with 19 bases spanning the gap. Germline CDR1 reads SGDLS; CDR2 reads YYNGEE. The CDR3 is made up of 16 amino acids. The CDR3 here is CASSPRSSPFNNEQFF. CDR3 DNA: TGTGCCAGCAGCCCCCGGAGTTCCCCGTTTAACAATGAGCAGTTCTTC.

The gene calls are TRBV25-1 and TRBJ2-5, with D uncertain. In germline, CDR1 is MGHDK, CDR2 SYGVNS. This CDR3 spans 15 amino acids. The ends were cut back, 1 base at V and 1 base at J, with 10 bases in the middle. In nucleotides, the CDR3 is TGTGCCAGCAGTGAATCATTGAACGTCCAAGAGACCCAGTACTTC. Translating gives CASSESLNVQETQYF.